These 21 T cell receptor beta chains were sequenced from one sample in a study of shared clonotypes between healthy human individuals. Libraries were prepared by immunoSEQ multiplex PCR; TCRdb keeps only in-frame clonotypes and omits some of them. This sample has about 320,000 clones, with around 87% found just once. Sequencing was done on a sample of memory CD8+ T cells sorted from blood. This sample's subset: CD45RO+ cells pooled with CCR7-negative TemRA cells. The source is a young man in good health.

This clone was detected once. CDR3 sequence (DNA): TGTGCCTGGAGTCGATGGGACCAGGGGGTATCGGAAACCTACAATGAGCAGTTCTTC. This translates into CAWSRWDQGVSETYNEQFF. The V and J genes are TRBV30 and TRBJ2-1, with 7 positions matching TRBD1. The V segment lost 2 bases and the J segment 2 bases; nucleotides outside the gene matches: 18. The CDR3 sequence is 19 residues long. Germline V CDR1 and CDR2: GTSNPN, SVGIG (reference sequence).

The rearrangement uses TRBV9 and TRBJ2-1, with unresolved D. The V gene's germline CDR1 is SGDLS and CDR2 YYNGEE. This CDR3 spans 13 amino acids. With 1 base removed from V and 7 bases from J, the gap between germline ends came to 9 bases. CDR3 nucleotides: TGTGCCAGCAGCGTATTCCAGGAAAATGAGCAGTTCTTC. Encoded protein: CASSVFQENEQFF.

The chain links TRBV7-2 to TRBJ1-5; TRBD1 might be the D (5 bases). CDR1 and CDR2 from the germline V gene are SGHTA and FQGNSA. The CDR3 runs 16 residues. V gave up 6 bases and J gave up 5 bases, with 20 bases separating them. The CDR3 loop is CASRKSGHFLHQPQHF. CDR3 sequence (DNA): TGTGCCAGCAGGAAGTCAGGACACTTTCTTCATCAGCCCCAGCATTTT.

J is TRBJ1-5 and V is TRBV2; D is possibly TRBD1 (6 bases). Looked up from germline, CDR1 is SNHLY and CDR2 is FYNNEI. The V end lost 6 bases, the J end lost 6 bases, and 18 bases lay between the germline ends. CDR3 size: 15 residues. The DNA for the CDR3 is TGTGCCAGCAGCGGGGGGCCAGGGCTCAGTCAGCCCCAGCATTTT. It specifies CASSGGPGLSQPQHF. The variable domain in full, with the rest retrieved from reference TRBV2 and TRBJ1-5, is EPEVTQTPSHQVTQMGQEVILRCVPISNHLYFYWYRQILGQKVEFLVSFYNNEISEKSEIFDDQFSVERPDGSNFTLKIRSTKLEDSAMYFCASSGGPGLSQPQHFGDGTRLSIL.

This clone was observed a single time. The chain is built from TRBV7-9 and TRBJ2-7, with TRBD2 matching over 14 bases. Germline V gene data show CDR1 as SEHNR and CDR2 as FQNEAQ (reference sequence). J was trimmed by 5 bases and V by 5 bases; bases with no gene match: 5. The CDR3 spans 15 residues. The CDR3, as DNA: TGTGCCAGCAGCCCGGGACTAGCGGGGGTCCACGAGCAGTACTTC. It specifies CASSPGLAGVHEQYF.

The chain is built from TRBV5-1 and TRBJ2-7, with D possibly TRBD1 on 6 matching bases. Per the germline V gene, CDR1 is SGHRS and CDR2 is YFSETQ. The CDR3 runs 15 residues. V shed 4 bases and J shed 2 bases, with 16 bases lying between them. The CDR3 sequence is CASSLGHVRTYEQYF. DNA for the CDR3: TGCGCCAGCAGCCTGGGACACGTCAGGACCTACGAGCAGTACTTC.

This clone has just one count. The chain joins TRBV5-4 to TRBJ2-5, with 7 positions matching TRBD1. The CDR3 extends over 14 amino acids. The trim removed 4 bases at V and 5 bases at J, leaving 8 bases unmatched. Germline CDR1 SGHNT, CDR2 YYREEE (reference sequence). Here the CDR3 reads CASSQRGTDETQYF. The CDR3 DNA reads as TGTGCCAGCAGCCAAAGGGGGACAGACGAGACCCAGTACTTC.

This chain uses TRBV9 with TRBJ1-4; D is unresolved. Germline CDR1 SGDLS, CDR2 YYNGEE. Trimming removed 4 bases from V and 6 bases from J, with 19 bases in between. The CDR3 is 16 amino acids. CDR3 sequence (DNA): TGTGCCAGCAGCACCGGCAACCCAAAAGAAGATGAAAAACTGTTTTTT. It encodes CASSTGNPKEDEKLFF.

The chain joins TRBV7-2 to TRBJ2-7; 11 bases align to TRBD1. From germline, CDR1 is SGHTA and CDR2 FQGNSA. J gave up 0 bases and V 3 bases, and 10 bases lay outside the gene matches. There are 18 residues in the CDR3. CDR3 in amino acids: CASSFRDRGSPDSYEQYF. In nucleotides, the CDR3 is TGTGCCAGCAGCTTTCGGGACAGGGGGTCCCCCGACTCCTACGAGCAGTACTTC.

This chain uses TRBV7-9 with TRBJ2-5; 7 positions agree with TRBD2. Germline loops: CDR1 SEHNR, CDR2 FQNEAQ (reference sequence). CDR3 length: 15 amino acids. J was trimmed by 7 bases and V by 1 base; bases with no gene match: 9. For the CDR3, the DNA is TGTGCCAGCAGCTTAGATTGGCTAGCGGCCGGGACCCAGTACTTC. Translation gives CASSLDWLAAGTQYF. The full variable domain, with the rest looked up from reference TRBV7-9 and TRBJ2-5, is DTGVSQNPRHKITKRGQNVTFRCDPISEHNRLYWYRQTLGQGPEFLTYFQNEAQLEKSRLLSDRFSAERPKGSFSTLEIQRTEQGDSAMYLCASSLDWLAAGTQYFGPGTRLLVL.

The chain has TRBV4-1 and TRBJ2-7; 7 bases fit TRBD1. V shed 4 bases and J 4 bases; nucleotides not matched to a gene: 19. CDR3 length: 18 residues. Germline CDR1 and CDR2: MGHRA and YSYEKL. The CDR3 spells CASSPQTGAGGRGYEQYF. The CDR3 DNA follows: TGCGCCAGCAGCCCCCAAACTGGGGCAGGGGGAAGGGGGTACGAGCAGTACTTC.

This chain joins TRBV7-9 and TRBJ2-7; TRBD2 is a possible D gene (5 bases). This CDR3 has 13 amino acids. In germline, CDR1 is SEHNR, CDR2 FQNEAQ (reference sequence). The germline V and J ends were trimmed by 5 bases and 1 base, with 9 bases remaining between them. The CDR3 reads CASSPSGSYEQYF. In nucleotides, the CDR3 is TGTGCCAGCAGCCCTTCGGGGTCCTACGAGCAGTACTTC.

This clone was seen only once. The chain couples TRBV4-3 to TRBJ1-1; D remains unclear. Trimming pared 0 bases from V and 5 bases from J, leaving 7 bases between. Germline loops: CDR1 LGHNA, CDR2 YSLEER. CDR3 length: 13 amino acids. The CDR3 DNA reads as TGCGCCAGCAGCCAAGAGTCGAGTACTGAAGCTTTCTTT. This sequence encodes CASSQESSTEAFF.

The rearrangement links TRBV4-2 to TRBJ2-3; tentatively, D is TRBD1 (5 bases). CDR3 length equals 17 residues. V dropped 0 bases and J dropped 2 bases, with 15 bases sitting between them. Germline lookup yields CDR1 LGHNA and CDR2 YNFKEQ. Here the CDR3 reads CASSQERFLGVTDTQYF. CDR3 nucleotides: TGTGCCAGCAGCCAAGAAAGGTTCCTAGGGGTCACAGATACGCAGTATTTT.

J is TRBJ2-5 and V is TRBV7-4; D may be TRBD1 or TRBD2 (5 bases each). Germline CDR1 reads SGHVT; CDR2 reads SQSDAQ. CDR3 length: 14 residues. Trimming stripped 5 bases from V and 5 bases from J, with 15 bases between. CDR3 coding DNA: TGTGCCAGCAGCCCGGGACGCGCCGGCGAGACCCAGTACTTC. This sequence encodes CASSPGRAGETQYF.

CDR3 DNA: TGTGCCAGCAGTAGAGGACAGTCGTCCTATAATTCACCCCTCCACTTT. Amino acid sequence: CASSRGQSSYNSPLHF. The J gene is TRBJ1-6, the V gene TRBV2, with D possibly matching TRBD1 (6 bases). CDR3 length equals 16 residues. The V end was cut by 5 bases, the J end by 1 base, with 12 bases between. CDR1 and CDR2 (germline): SNHLY, FYNNEI.

This clone was detected many times. The chain uses TRBV27 and TRBJ2-7; 10 nucleotides line up with TRBD1. After removal of 5 bases from V and 7 bases from J, the junction contained 8 bases not matched to a gene. From germline, CDR1 is MNHEY and CDR2 SMNVEV (reference sequence). This CDR3 contains 14 residues. Here the CDR3 reads CASSPGQGLREQYF. The CDR3 nucleotides are TGTGCCAGCAGTCCGGGACAGGGGTTGCGTGAGCAGTACTTC.

The chain has TRBV4-1 and TRBJ1-1; D call uncertain. The CDR3 loop spans 13 amino acids. Germline V gives CDR1 MGHRA, CDR2 YSYEKL. Trimming took 2 bases from V and 6 from J, leaving 10 bases between them. The DNA for the CDR3 is TGCGCCAGCAGCCAATCGTCCGTCTCTGAAGCTTTCTTT. Protein product: CASSQSSVSEAFF.

For the CDR3, the DNA is TGTGCCAGCAGTTTATCACCGGGACAGGGAAAGACCCAGTACTTC. Its translation is CASSLSPGQGKTQYF. This chain connects TRBV28 to TRBJ2-5; 9 nucleotides agree with TRBD1. Trimming took 1 base from V and 6 from J; bases not matched to a gene: 6. CDR1 MDHEN and CDR2 SYDVKM come from the germline V gene. The CDR3 loop spans 15 amino acids. The full variable domain, its missing parts supplied by reference TRBV28 and TRBJ2-5, is DVKVTQSSRYLVKRTGEKVFLECVQDMDHENMFWYRQDPGLGLRLIYFSYDVKMKEKGDIPEGYSVSREKKERFSLILESASTNQTSMYLCASSLSPGQGKTQYFGPGTRLLVL.

The gene calls are TRBV27 and TRBJ2-1; TRBD2 matches at 9 bases. The V gene end was trimmed by 5 bases and the J gene end by 3 bases; junction bases not matched to a gene: 5. Germline CDR1 is MNHEY and CDR2 is SMNVEV (reference sequence). There are 15 residues in the CDR3. The CDR3 sequence is CASSPLAGDYNEQFF. CDR3 coding DNA: TGTGCCAGCAGTCCCTTAGCGGGGGACTACAATGAGCAGTTCTTC.

V and J are TRBV5-5 and TRBJ1-5; tentative D call: TRBD1 (5 bases). The V end lost 5 bases, the J end lost 5 bases, and 26 bases lay between the germline ends. Germline V lookup: CDR1 SGHKS, CDR2 YYEKEE (reference sequence). The CDR3 has 18 residues. This CDR3 reads CASSMGDAGPLLHQPQHF. CDR3 bases: TGTGCCAGCAGTATGGGGGATGCAGGGCCCCTTCTTCATCAGCCCCAGCATTTT.